This entry lists 15 T cell receptor beta chains sequenced from one sample in a study of OX40 agonist ivuxolimab in advanced cancers. Method: immunoSEQ multiplex PCR; TCRdb's copy keeps in-frame clones and lacks some. Of 30,000 to 45,000 clones detected, 88% appear once; the ten largest clones hold less than 5%. The material sequenced was CD4+ or CD8+ T cells sorted from blood, taken in a trial of the OX40 agonist ivuxolimab. The receptors originated from an adult with an advanced solid tumor such as melanoma, head and neck, liver or kidney cancer.

The genes are TRBV11-2 and TRBJ2-1, with 9 nucleotides matching TRBD1. This CDR3 region has 16 residues. V was pared by 6 bases and J by 4 bases, with 10 bases of the junction left unmatched. Germline V gene sequence: CDR1 SGHAT, CDR2 FQNNGV. The CDR3 protein is CASRSYRDRAYNEQFF. The CDR3 DNA follows: TGTGCCAGCAGAAGTTACCGGGACAGGGCTTACAATGAGCAGTTCTTC.

This chain uses TRBV5-1 with TRBJ2-7; TRBD1 matches at 7 bases. Trimming removed 6 bases from V and 0 bases from J; junction bases left unmatched: 6. The germline gives CDR1 SGHRS, CDR2 YFSETQ. CDR3 length: 14 residues. CDR3 coding DNA: TGCGCCAGCACCCCGACAGGGTTCTCCTACGAGCAGTACTTC. The encoded protein is CASTPTGFSYEQYF.

The chain uses TRBV7-8 and TRBJ2-3; a weak D match, TRBD2 (6 bases). Germline CDR1 SGHVS, CDR2 FQNEAQ. With 0 bases removed from V and 6 bases from J, the gap between germline ends came to 13 bases. This CDR3 is 15 amino acids long. The CDR3 coding sequence is TGTGCCAGCAGCTTAGCCCGGAACCGGGGGGATACGCAGTATTTT. Translated: CASSLARNRGDTQYF.

The genes are TRBV5-1 and TRBJ2-2; 10 bases are shared with TRBD1. Germline V gene lookup returns CDR1 SGHRS and CDR2 YFSETQ. Losses at the gene ends were 5 bases for V and 5 bases for J; bases not matched to a gene: 3. The CDR3 is made up of 14 amino acids. The CDR3 DNA reads as TGCGCCAGCAGTAAGGACAGGGGGACCGGGGAGCTGTTTTTT. It codes for CASSKDRGTGELFF.

The chain uses TRBV19 and TRBJ1-6; possibly TRBD1 for D (5 bases). Trimming shortened V by 3 bases and J by 2 bases, and 8 bases separated the two germline ends. This CDR3 contains 15 residues. CDR1 is LNHDA, CDR2 SQIVND, per germline (reference sequence). In nucleotides, the CDR3 is TGTGCCAGTAGTATGCGGGGGGCCTATAATTCACCCCTCCACTTT. This sequence encodes CASSMRGAYNSPLHF. The full variable domain, its missing parts supplied by reference TRBV19 and TRBJ1-6, is DGGITQSPKYLFRKEGQNVTLSCEQNLNHDAMYWYRQDPGQGLRLIYYSQIVNDFQKGDIAEGYSVSREKKESFPLTVTSAQKNPTAFYLCASSMRGAYNSPLHFGNGTRLTVT.

The V gene is TRBV10-2, the J gene TRBJ2-7; D may be TRBD2 (7 bases). Trimming left V 2 bases short and J 0 bases short, with 14 bases between. The length of the CDR3 is 16 residues. Germline V gives CDR1 WSHSY, CDR2 SAAADI. The CDR3 loop reads CASSEPTGGRSYEQYF. The CDR3 bases are TGCGCCAGCAGTGAGCCGACGGGGGGCCGCTCCTACGAGCAGTACTTC.

The V gene is TRBV2, the J gene TRBJ1-3; 7 nucleotides agree with TRBD1. This CDR3 comprises 14 residues. V shed 2 bases, J shed 8 bases, and the junction held 6 bases outside the gene matches. CDR1 is SNHLY, CDR2 FYNNEI, per germline. The CDR3 is CASSEQGVRYTIYF. The CDR3 DNA sequence: TGTGCCAGCAGTGAACAGGGGGTCAGATACACCATATATTTT.

This chain links TRBV5-1 with TRBJ2-2, with D perhaps matching TRBD2 (6 bases). Germline V lookup: CDR1 SGHRS, CDR2 YFSETQ. Trimming stripped 4 bases from V and 0 bases from J, with 10 bases between. The CDR3 runs to 15 residues. This chain's CDR3 is CASSQGLSNTGELFF. The CDR3 DNA follows: TGCGCCAGCAGCCAGGGACTCTCGAACACCGGGGAGCTGTTTTTT.

The V and J genes are TRBV5-4 and TRBJ1-2; D unresolved. This CDR3 has 12 residues. CDR1 and CDR2 (germline): SGHNT, YYREEE (reference sequence). Trimming cost V 2 bases and J 14 bases, with 16 bases left between them. CDR3 DNA: TGTGCCAGCAGCTTAGTTGCAGCCGACCCGACCTTC. Translation: CASSLVAADPTF.

The chain uses TRBV5-1 and TRBJ2-6; possibly TRBD1 for D (5 bases). Per germline, CDR1 SGHRS and CDR2 YFSETQ. V was pared by 3 bases and J by 0 bases, with 10 bases between. The length of the CDR3 is 16 residues. This CDR3 is CASSSQVSSGANVLTF. CDR3 in DNA: TGCGCCAGCAGCTCACAGGTGTCCTCTGGGGCCAACGTCCTGACTTTC.

The chain recombines TRBV7-2 with TRBJ2-3, with a tentative D call TRBD2 (6 bases). CDR1 SGHTA and CDR2 FQGNSA come from the germline V gene. The CDR3 covers 13 residues. Trimming took off 11 bases at V and 4 bases at J, with 16 bases between the two ends. The CDR3 nucleotides are TGTGCCTTCCAAGGCGGGACCCCAGATACGCAGTATTTT. It yields the protein CAFQGGTPDTQYF.

This chain links TRBV11-3 with TRBJ2-5; weak D call: TRBD1 (5 bases). This CDR3 is 14 amino acids long. Trimming removed 3 bases at V and 5 bases at J, with 13 bases between. The germline CDR1 and CDR2 sequences are SGHNT and YENEEA. CDR3 amino acids: CASSLSGPGETQYF. The DNA for the CDR3 is TGTGCCAGCAGCTTGTCAGGGCCCGGGGAGACCCAGTACTTC.

The chain employs TRBV9 and TRBJ1-1; D gene ambiguous. Trimming removed 3 bases at V and 0 bases at J, with 6 bases between. The CDR3 has 13 amino acids. In germline, CDR1 is SGDLS, CDR2 YYNGEE. CDR3 region: CASSASLNTEAFF. The CDR3 DNA reads as TGTGCCAGCAGCGCAAGTTTGAACACTGAAGCTTTCTTT.

The V call is TRBV7-6, the J call TRBJ2-7, with 7 bases identical to TRBD1. Trimming cost V 5 bases and J 0 bases; bases outside gene matches: 4. The CDR3 loop spans 14 amino acids. Germline lookup yields CDR1 SGHVS and CDR2 FNYEAQ. The CDR3 bases are TGTGCCAGCAGCGCCCGGGACAGCTCCTACGAGCAGTACTTC. It translates to CASSARDSSYEQYF.

J is TRBJ1-6 and V is TRBV15; D not certain. Germline CDR1 reads LNHNV; CDR2 reads YYDKDF (reference sequence). This CDR3 comprises 13 residues. V lost 0 bases, J lost 7 bases, and 4 bases lay in between. The CDR3 spells CATSRDLNSPLHF. The CDR3 coding sequence is TGTGCCACCAGCAGAGATTTGAATTCACCCCTCCACTTT.